This is a list of T cell receptor beta chains from one sample in a study of cytomegalovirus exposure and HLA in healthy donors. TCRdb keeps only in-frame clones here, not all; method: immunoSEQ multiplex PCR. The sample is made up of approximately 45,000 clones, and the top ten hold 2% to 2.5% of it. The sequenced sample was PBMCs. The receptors derive from a woman in her forties in good health and CMV-seronegative. Both conserved end residues are part of each CDR3. A D gene is named only where the DNA matches it firmly. Clone size is given for some rows only: seen once, a few or many times, or a class if the clone is expanded.

clone_size: .
j_call: TRBJ1-6
v_call: TRBV7-9
d_call: TRBD1
cdr3_aa: CATQGTGGSPLHF
cdr3_nt: TGTGCCACCCAGGGGACAGGGGGATCACCCCTCCACTTT

clone_size: .
j_call: TRBJ2-7
v_call: TRBV2
d_call: .
cdr3_aa: CASKEDYEQYF
cdr3_nt: TGTGCCAGCAAGGAGGATTACGAGCAGTACTTC

clone_size: .
j_call: TRBJ1-4
v_call: TRBV11-1
d_call: TRBD1
cdr3_aa: CASSLDRFEEKLFF
cdr3_nt: TGTGCCAGCAGCCTGGACAGGTTTGAGGAAAAACTGTTTTTT

clone_size: .
j_call: TRBJ1-2
v_call: TRBV6-5
d_call: .
cdr3_aa: CASSSPRGLNYGYTF
cdr3_nt: TGTGCCAGCAGTTCCCCGCGGGGTTTAAACTATGGCTACACCTTC

clone_size: .
j_call: TRBJ2-5
v_call: TRBV29-1
d_call: .
cdr3_aa: CSVERGGKTQYF
cdr3_nt: TGCAGCGTTGAAAGGGGGGGAAAGACCCAGTACTTC

clone_size: .
j_call: TRBJ1-2
v_call: TRBV6-5
d_call: TRBD1
cdr3_aa: CASSYWDRGGGYTF
cdr3_nt: TGTGCCAGCAGTTACTGGGACAGGGGAGGTGGCTACACCTTC

clone_size: .
j_call: TRBJ2-1
v_call: TRBV5-1
d_call: TRBD1
cdr3_aa: CASSPPRQGTYNEQFF
cdr3_nt: TGCGCCAGCAGCCCCCCCCGACAGGGCACCTACAATGAGCAGTTCTTC

clone_size: .
j_call: TRBJ1-1
v_call: TRBV11-1
d_call: .
cdr3_aa: CASSLGQVGAEAFF
cdr3_nt: TGTGCCAGCAGCTTAGGACAGGTTGGGGCTGAAGCTTTCTTT

clone_size: .
j_call: TRBJ2-7
v_call: TRBV27
d_call: TRBD2
cdr3_aa: CASSLRAGLADGTYEQYF
cdr3_nt: TGTGCCAGCAGTTTAAGGGCCGGACTAGCAGATGGAACCTACGAGCAGTACTTC

clone_size: .
j_call: TRBJ1-1
v_call: TRBV19
d_call: TRBD1
cdr3_aa: CASSQIDRDTEAFF
cdr3_nt: TGTGCCAGTAGTCAAATCGACAGGGACACTGAAGCTTTCTTT

clone_size: .
j_call: TRBJ1-6
v_call: TRBV9
d_call: TRBD1
cdr3_aa: CASPRGQGNSPLHF
cdr3_nt: TGTGCCAGCCCCAGAGGACAGGGGAATTCACCCCTCCACTTT

clone_size: .
j_call: TRBJ1-2
v_call: TRBV30
d_call: .
cdr3_aa: CAWSFPGILHGYTF
cdr3_nt: TGTGCCTGGAGTTTCCCAGGGATTCTCCATGGCTACACCTTC

clone_size: .
j_call: TRBJ1-1
v_call: TRBV2
d_call: .
cdr3_aa: CASSDSWEAFF
cdr3_nt: TGTGCCAGCAGTGACTCCTGGGAGGCTTTCTTT

clone_size: .
j_call: TRBJ2-2
v_call: TRBV9
d_call: TRBD2
cdr3_aa: CASSARGESNTGELFF
cdr3_nt: TGTGCCAGCAGCGCCCGGGGGGAAAGTAACACCGGGGAGCTGTTTTTT

clone_size: .
j_call: TRBJ1-2
v_call: TRBV7-9
d_call: TRBD1
cdr3_aa: CASSLEFRTGNGYTF
cdr3_nt: TGTGCCAGCAGCTTAGAATTCCGGACAGGGAATGGCTACACCTTC

clone_size: .
j_call: TRBJ1-2
v_call: TRBV4-1
d_call: TRBD1
cdr3_aa: CASSPHGRTGGRYGYTF
cdr3_nt: TGCGCCAGCAGCCCCCATGGCCGGACAGGGGGCAGGTATGGCTACACCTTC

clone_size: .
j_call: TRBJ2-3
v_call: TRBV29-1
d_call: TRBD2
cdr3_aa: CSVTSGRASDTQYF
cdr3_nt: TGCAGCGTCACTAGCGGGAGGGCCTCAGATACGCAGTATTTT

clone_size: .
j_call: TRBJ1-2
v_call: TRBV6-5
d_call: TRBD1
cdr3_aa: CASSPTGLGTFTF
cdr3_nt: TGTGCCAGCAGTCCGACAGGGCTGGGGACCTTCACCTTC

clone_size: .
j_call: TRBJ1-5
v_call: TRBV30
d_call: .
cdr3_aa: CAWSDIKRTDNQPQHF
cdr3_nt: TGTGCCTGGAGCGATATTAAGAGGACAGACAATCAGCCCCAGCATTTT

clone_size: .
j_call: TRBJ1-1
v_call: TRBV4-2
d_call: .
cdr3_aa: CASSQARYAGRTYTEAFF
cdr3_nt: TGTGCCAGCAGCCAAGCGCGGTATGCCGGTCGGACATACACTGAAGCTTTCTTT

clone_size: .
j_call: TRBJ2-1
v_call: TRBV11-3
d_call: .
cdr3_aa: CASSLDYREFDNEQFF
cdr3_nt: TGTGCCAGCAGCTTAGACTATCGCGAGTTTGACAATGAGCAGTTCTTC

clone_size: .
j_call: TRBJ2-5
v_call: TRBV4-2
d_call: .
cdr3_aa: CASSQQAGQETQYF
cdr3_nt: TGTGCCAGCAGCCAACAGGCGGGCCAAGAGACCCAGTACTTC

clone_size: .
j_call: TRBJ2-7
v_call: TRBV7-9
d_call: TRBD1
cdr3_aa: CASSLDRSAYEQYF
cdr3_nt: TGTGCCAGCAGCTTGGACAGGAGCGCCTACGAGCAGTACTTC

clone_size: .
j_call: TRBJ1-1
v_call: TRBV4-1
d_call: .
cdr3_aa: CASSQDGQLNTEAFF
cdr3_nt: TGCGCCAGCAGCCAAGATGGGCAGCTGAACACTGAAGCTTTCTTT

clone_size: .
j_call: TRBJ1-6
v_call: TRBV6-4
d_call: .
cdr3_aa: CASSDSLGGSPLHF
cdr3_nt: TGTGCCAGCAGTGACTCGTTGGGGGGTTCACCCCTCCACTTT

clone_size: .
j_call: TRBJ2-7
v_call: TRBV18
d_call: .
cdr3_aa: CASSPPLASYEQYF
cdr3_nt: TGTGCCAGCTCACCTCCCCTAGCGTCGTACGAGCAGTACTTC

clone_size: .
j_call: TRBJ1-1
v_call: TRBV15
d_call: TRBD1
cdr3_aa: CATSRIRQGAEAFF
cdr3_nt: TGTGCCACCAGCAGAATTCGACAGGGGGCTGAAGCTTTCTTT

clone_size: .
j_call: TRBJ2-3
v_call: TRBV5-1
d_call: .
cdr3_aa: CASSLAGATDTQYF
cdr3_nt: TGCGCCAGCAGCTTGGCCGGTGCGACAGATACGCAGTATTTT

clone_size: .
j_call: TRBJ2-1
v_call: TRBV9
d_call: .
cdr3_aa: CASSVGAPADEQFF
cdr3_nt: TGTGCCAGCAGCGTAGGGGCTCCCGCCGATGAGCAGTTCTTC

clone_size: .
j_call: TRBJ2-7
v_call: TRBV6-6
d_call: .
cdr3_aa: CASRSARGVYEQYF
cdr3_nt: TGTGCCAGCAGATCGGCTCGTGGAGTGTACGAGCAGTACTTC

clone_size: medium-sized
j_call: TRBJ2-1
v_call: TRBV7-9
d_call: TRBD2
cdr3_aa: CASSSSWRGAVYNEQFF
cdr3_nt: TGTGCCAGCAGCTCCTCCTGGCGGGGGGCCGTCTACAATGAGCAGTTCTTC

clone_size: .
j_call: TRBJ1-5
v_call: TRBV5-6
d_call: TRBD1
cdr3_aa: CASSTGTGDQPQHF
cdr3_nt: TGTGCCAGCAGCACCGGGACAGGGGATCAGCCCCAGCATTTT

clone_size: .
j_call: TRBJ1-5
v_call: TRBV6-1
d_call: .
cdr3_aa: CASSGWPTANQPQHF
cdr3_nt: TGTGCCAGCAGTGGATGGCCAACCGCCAATCAGCCCCAGCATTTT

clone_size: .
j_call: TRBJ2-1
v_call: TRBV4-1
d_call: TRBD2
cdr3_aa: CASSQDLFGLAGGHGEQFF
cdr3_nt: TGCGCCAGCAGCCAAGACCTATTCGGACTAGCGGGGGGGCATGGTGAGCAGTTCTTC

clone_size: .
j_call: TRBJ2-2
v_call: TRBV5-6
d_call: .
cdr3_aa: CASSRRENTGELFF
cdr3_nt: TGTGCCAGCAGCCGCCGGGAGAACACCGGGGAGCTGTTTTTT

clone_size: .
j_call: TRBJ1-5
v_call: TRBV15
d_call: TRBD1
cdr3_aa: CATSPGQGSHSNQPQHF
cdr3_nt: TGTGCCACCTCCCCGGGACAGGGCTCGCATAGCAATCAGCCCCAGCATTTT

clone_size: .
j_call: TRBJ1-1
v_call: TRBV11-1
d_call: TRBD1
cdr3_aa: CASSLTGATEAFF
cdr3_nt: TGTGCCAGCAGCTTAACAGGGGCCACTGAAGCTTTCTTT

clone_size: .
j_call: TRBJ1-1
v_call: TRBV29-1
d_call: .
cdr3_aa: CSVGADDTEAFF
cdr3_nt: TGCAGCGTTGGGGCAGACGACACTGAAGCTTTCTTT

clone_size: .
j_call: TRBJ1-2
v_call: TRBV30
d_call: .
cdr3_aa: CAWTTGFGGYTF
cdr3_nt: TGTGCCTGGACTACAGGGTTCGGAGGCTACACCTTC

clone_size: .
j_call: TRBJ1-1
v_call: TRBV6-4
d_call: TRBD1
cdr3_aa: CASRPQTGDTEAFF
cdr3_nt: TGTGCCAGCAGGCCCCAGACAGGGGATACTGAAGCTTTCTTT

clone_size: .
j_call: TRBJ2-2
v_call: TRBV7-6
d_call: TRBD2
cdr3_aa: CASSQSGGLRTGELFF
cdr3_nt: TGTGCCAGCAGCCAATCGGGGGGGCTTCGCACCGGGGAGCTGTTTTTT

clone_size: .
j_call: TRBJ1-2
v_call: TRBV7-9
d_call: .
cdr3_aa: CASSFGDDGYTF
cdr3_nt: TGTGCCAGCAGCTTCGGGGATGATGGCTACACCTTC

clone_size: .
j_call: TRBJ1-4
v_call: TRBV2
d_call: .
cdr3_aa: CASSDLVQGEKLFF
cdr3_nt: TGTGCCAGCAGTGATTTGGTGCAGGGTGAAAAACTGTTTTTT